This is a list of T cell receptor beta chains from one sample in a study of T cells in Graves' hyperthyroidism and ophthalmopathy. MiXCR was run by TCRdb on the multiplex PCR reads, yielding one entry per CDR3 protein. The data show 370,000 or so distinct CDR3 sequences, roughly 14% seen once. The sample taken for sequencing was blood. These receptors all come from a man in his thirties or forties with Graves' hyperthyroidism that later progressed to Graves' ophthalmopathy. CDR3s include the opening cysteine and the closing phenylalanine or tryptophan. D genes are given only for firm matches. Only part of the rows carry a size: once, few, many, or a class if the clone is expanded.

NA | 15 | NA | TRBJ1-5 | TRBV7-9 | TGTGCCAGCAGCTTTTCTCCGGGCACCAATCAGCCCCAGCATTTT | CASSFSPGTNQPQHF
NA | 14 | many | TRBJ1-5 | TRBV6-5 | TGTGCCAGCAGTTACTCGTACGGAGATCAGCCCCAGCATTTT | CASSYSYGDQPQHF
TRBD1 | 14 | many | TRBJ1-1 | TRBV29-1 | TGCAGCGACGGACAGGGGCACTGGAACACTGAAGCTTTCTTT | CSDGQGHWNTEAFF
TRBD2 | 15 | NA | TRBJ2-3 | TRBV6-1 | TGTGCCAGCAGCGGGGGGGACGTCAGCACAGATACGCAGTATTTT | CASSGGDVSTDTQYF
TRBD1 | 17 | NA | TRBJ2-5 | TRBV19 | TGTGCCAGTAGTATAGGAAGAGGGGGACAGGGAGTCGAGACCCAGTACTTC | CASSIGRGGQGVETQYF
NA | 13 | many | TRBJ2-3 | TRBV30 | TGTGCCTGGAGACTAGAGGGGACAAATACGCAGTATTTT | CAWRLEGTNTQYF
NA | 16 | few | TRBJ2-2 | TRBV5-4 | TGTGCCAGCAGTTCGAGTTTAGCGGCTATCACCGGGGAGCTGTTTTTT | CASSSSLAAITGELFF
NA | 13 | many | TRBJ1-1 | TRBV12-3/TRBV12-4 | TGTGCCAGCACCAAGGTGGGAGTCACTGAAGCTTTCTTT | CASTKVGVTEAFF
NA | 14 | many | TRBJ1-4 | TRBV2 | TGTGCCAGTCAGAGGAGGGGGTCTAATGAAAAACTGTTTTTT | CASQRRGSNEKLFF
TRBD2 | 18 | many | TRBJ2-5 | TRBV20-1 | TGCAGTGCCGCTAAGGAACTAGCGGGGGCGGTCGGTTTGGAGACCCAGTACTTC | CSAAKELAGAVGLETQYF
TRBD1 | 14 | few | TRBJ2-5 | TRBV7-9 | TGTGCCAGCAGCTTCACAGGGGTACAAGAGACCCAGTACTTC | CASSFTGVQETQYF
NA | 14 | few | TRBJ2-1 | TRBV20-1 | TGCAGTGCCGGGCAGGCAGGCTCCTACAATGAGCAGTTCTTC | CSAGQAGSYNEQFF
NA | 17 | NA | TRBJ2-5 | TRBV5-1 | TGCGCCAGCAGCCCACTATTCCGGATAGCCCGAGGAGGGACCCAGTACTTC | CASSPLFRIARGGTQYF